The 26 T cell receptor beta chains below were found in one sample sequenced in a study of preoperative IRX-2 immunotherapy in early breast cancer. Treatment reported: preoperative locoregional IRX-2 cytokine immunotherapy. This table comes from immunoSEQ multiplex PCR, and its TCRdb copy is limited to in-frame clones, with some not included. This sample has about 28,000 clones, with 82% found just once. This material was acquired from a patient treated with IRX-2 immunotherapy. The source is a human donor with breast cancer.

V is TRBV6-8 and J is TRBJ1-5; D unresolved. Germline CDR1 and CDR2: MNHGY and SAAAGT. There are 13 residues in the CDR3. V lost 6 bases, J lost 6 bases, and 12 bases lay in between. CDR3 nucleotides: TGTGCCAGCAGCTGGACTCCTTTTCAGCCCCAGCATTTT. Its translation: CASSWTPFQPQHF.

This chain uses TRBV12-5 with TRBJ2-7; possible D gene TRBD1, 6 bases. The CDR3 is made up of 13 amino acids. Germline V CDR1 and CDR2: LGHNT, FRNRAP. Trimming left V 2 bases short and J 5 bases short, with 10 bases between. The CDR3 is CASGLQGSHEQYF. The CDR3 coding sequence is TGTGCTAGTGGTTTGCAGGGGTCCCACGAGCAGTACTTC.

CDR3 DNA sequence: TGTGCCAGCAGTTACAAGGGAAACACTGAAGCTTTCTTT. Translation gives CASSYKGNTEAFF. V and J are TRBV6-7 and TRBJ1-1; D is uncertain. TRBV6-7 is identified as an open reading frame with a role that is uncertain. The CDR3 runs 13 residues. V was shortened by 2 bases and J by 2 bases, with 6 bases between the two germline ends.

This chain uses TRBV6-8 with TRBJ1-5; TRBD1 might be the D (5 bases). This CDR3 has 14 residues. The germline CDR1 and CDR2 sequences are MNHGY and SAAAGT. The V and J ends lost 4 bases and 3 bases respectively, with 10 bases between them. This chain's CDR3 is CASSWTFYNQPQHF. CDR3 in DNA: TGTGCCAGCAGTTGGACATTCTACAATCAGCCCCAGCATTTT.

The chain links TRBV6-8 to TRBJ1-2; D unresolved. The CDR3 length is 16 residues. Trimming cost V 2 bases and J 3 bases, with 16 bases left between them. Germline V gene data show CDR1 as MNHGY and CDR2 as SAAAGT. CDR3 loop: CASSYPVPGSDYGYTF. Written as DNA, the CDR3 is TGTGCCAGCAGTTACCCTGTGCCGGGCTCGGACTATGGCTACACCTTC.

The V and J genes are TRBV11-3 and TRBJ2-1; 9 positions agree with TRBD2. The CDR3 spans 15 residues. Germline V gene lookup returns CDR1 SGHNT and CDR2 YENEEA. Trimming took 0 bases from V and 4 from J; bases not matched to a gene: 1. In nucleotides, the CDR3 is TGTGCCAGCAGCTTAGAGCGGGGGGGATACAATGAGCAGTTCTTC. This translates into CASSLERGGYNEQFF.

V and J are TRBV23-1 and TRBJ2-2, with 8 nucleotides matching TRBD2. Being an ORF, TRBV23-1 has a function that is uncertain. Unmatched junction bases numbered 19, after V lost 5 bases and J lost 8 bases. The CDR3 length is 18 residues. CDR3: CASSSLAAPPWGLGELFF. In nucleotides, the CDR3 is TGCGCCAGCAGTTCACTAGCGGCTCCGCCCTGGGGATTAGGGGAGCTGTTTTTT.

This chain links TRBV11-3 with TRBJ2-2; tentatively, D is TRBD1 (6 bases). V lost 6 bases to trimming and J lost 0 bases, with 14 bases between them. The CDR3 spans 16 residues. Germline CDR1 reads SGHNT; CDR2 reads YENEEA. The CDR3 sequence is CASRSRSGANTGELFF. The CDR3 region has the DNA TGTGCCAGCAGGTCGCGGTCAGGGGCGAACACCGGGGAGCTGTTTTTT.

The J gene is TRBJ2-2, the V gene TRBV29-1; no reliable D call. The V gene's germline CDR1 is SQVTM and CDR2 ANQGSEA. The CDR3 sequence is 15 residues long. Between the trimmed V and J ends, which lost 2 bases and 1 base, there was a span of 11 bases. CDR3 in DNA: TGCAGCGTTGAATTTGGGCAGGTGAACACCGGGGAGCTGTTTTTT. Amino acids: CSVEFGQVNTGELFF.

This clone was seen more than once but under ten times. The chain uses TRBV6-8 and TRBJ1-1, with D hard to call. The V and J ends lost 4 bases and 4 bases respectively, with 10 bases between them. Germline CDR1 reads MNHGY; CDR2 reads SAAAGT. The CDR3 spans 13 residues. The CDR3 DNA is TGTGCCAGCAGTTTGTTGGGGAGCACTGAAGCTTTCTTT. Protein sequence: CASSLLGSTEAFF.

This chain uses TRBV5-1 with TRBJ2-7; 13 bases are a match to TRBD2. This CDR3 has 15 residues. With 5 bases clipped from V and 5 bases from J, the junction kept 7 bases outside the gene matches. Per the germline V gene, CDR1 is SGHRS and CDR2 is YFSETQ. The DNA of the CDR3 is TGCGCCAGCAGACCTGGGACTAGCGGGGCCCACGAGCAGTACTTC. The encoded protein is CASRPGTSGAHEQYF.

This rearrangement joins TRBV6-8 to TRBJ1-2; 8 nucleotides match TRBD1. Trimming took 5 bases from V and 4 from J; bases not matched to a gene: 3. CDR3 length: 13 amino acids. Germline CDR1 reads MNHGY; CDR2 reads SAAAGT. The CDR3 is CASSPDRGYGYTF. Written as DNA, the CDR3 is TGTGCCAGCAGTCCCGACAGGGGCTATGGCTACACCTTC.

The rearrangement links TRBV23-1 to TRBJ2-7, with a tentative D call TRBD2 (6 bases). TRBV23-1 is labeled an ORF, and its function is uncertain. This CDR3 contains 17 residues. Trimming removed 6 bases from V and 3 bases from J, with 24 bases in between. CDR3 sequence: CASSQSIRDSPNYEQYF. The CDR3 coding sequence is TGCGCCAGCAGCCAGTCCATCCGGGACTCGCCCAACTACGAGCAGTACTTC.

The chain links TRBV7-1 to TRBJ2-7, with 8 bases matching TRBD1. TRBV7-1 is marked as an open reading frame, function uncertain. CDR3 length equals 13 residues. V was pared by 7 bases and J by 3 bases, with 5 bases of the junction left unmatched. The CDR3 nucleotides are TGTGCCAGCAACGCCGGGACAGGCTACGAGCAGTACTTC. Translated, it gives CASNAGTGYEQYF.

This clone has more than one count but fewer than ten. The chain's CDR3 is CASSISSNNEQFF. The CDR3 nucleotides are TGTGCCAGCAGTATCTCTAGTAACAATGAGCAGTTCTTC. The V and J genes are TRBV6-8 and TRBJ2-1, with D unresolved. This CDR3 spans 13 amino acids. Germline V gene data show CDR1 as MNHGY and CDR2 as SAAAGT. Trimming took off 5 bases at V and 5 bases at J, with 10 bases between the two ends.

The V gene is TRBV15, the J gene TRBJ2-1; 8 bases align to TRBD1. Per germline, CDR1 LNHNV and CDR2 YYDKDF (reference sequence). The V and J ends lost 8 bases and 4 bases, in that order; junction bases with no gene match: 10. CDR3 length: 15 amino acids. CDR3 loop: CATGDGDRIYNEQFF. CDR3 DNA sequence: TGTGCCACCGGGGACGGGGACAGGATATACAATGAGCAGTTCTTC.

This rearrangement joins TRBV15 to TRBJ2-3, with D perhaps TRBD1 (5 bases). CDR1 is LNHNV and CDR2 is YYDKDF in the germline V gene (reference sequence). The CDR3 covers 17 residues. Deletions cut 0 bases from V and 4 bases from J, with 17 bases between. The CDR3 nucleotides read TGTGCCACCAGCAGAGATATCGCGGCAGGGATCGCAGATACGCAGTATTTT. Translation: CATSRDIAAGIADTQYF.

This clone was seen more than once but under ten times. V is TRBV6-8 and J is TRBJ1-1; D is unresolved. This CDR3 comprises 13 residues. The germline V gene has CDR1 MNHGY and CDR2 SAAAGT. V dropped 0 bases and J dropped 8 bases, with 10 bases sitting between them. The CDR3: CASSYSSRKEAFF. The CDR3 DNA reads TGTGCCAGCAGTTACTCGAGTAGAAAGGAAGCTTTCTTT.

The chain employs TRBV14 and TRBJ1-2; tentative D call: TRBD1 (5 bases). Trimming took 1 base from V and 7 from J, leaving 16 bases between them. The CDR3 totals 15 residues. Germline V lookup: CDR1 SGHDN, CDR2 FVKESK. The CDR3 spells CASSQAISGGGGYTF. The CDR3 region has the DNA TGTGCCAGCAGCCAAGCGATATCCGGGGGAGGTGGCTACACCTTC.

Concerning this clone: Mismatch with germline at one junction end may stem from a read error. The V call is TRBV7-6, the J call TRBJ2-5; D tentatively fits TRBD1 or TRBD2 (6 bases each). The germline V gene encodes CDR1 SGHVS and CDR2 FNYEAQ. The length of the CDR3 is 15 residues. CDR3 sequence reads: CARSLGGQLGETQYF. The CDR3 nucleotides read TGTGCCAGAAGCTTGGGAGGACAGCTGGGTGAGACCCAGTACTTC. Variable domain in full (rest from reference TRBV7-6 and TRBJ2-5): GAGVSQSPRYKVTKRGQDVALRCDPISGHVSLYWYRQALGQGPEFLTYFNYEAQQDKSGLPNDRFSAERPEGSISTLTIQRTEQRDSAMYRCARSLGGQLGETQYFGPGTRLLVL.

In DNA form, the CDR3 reads TGTGCCAGCAGCCCCGGGCCTAGTGGAGAGACCCAGTACTTC. It encodes CASSPGPSGETQYF. This sequence joins TRBV11-3 and TRBJ2-5; no clear D gene. This CDR3 spans 14 amino acids. Germline V gives CDR1 SGHNT, CDR2 YENEEA. With 5 bases removed from V and 4 bases from J, the gap between germline ends came to 14 bases.

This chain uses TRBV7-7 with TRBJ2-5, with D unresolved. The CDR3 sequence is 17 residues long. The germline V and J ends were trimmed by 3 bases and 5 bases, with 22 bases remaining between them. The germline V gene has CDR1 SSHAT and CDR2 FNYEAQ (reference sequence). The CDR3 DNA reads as TGTGCCAGCAGCTTGCTTGTACAACAGAGGAGTCCGGAGACCCAGTACTTC. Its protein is CASSLLVQQRSPETQYF.

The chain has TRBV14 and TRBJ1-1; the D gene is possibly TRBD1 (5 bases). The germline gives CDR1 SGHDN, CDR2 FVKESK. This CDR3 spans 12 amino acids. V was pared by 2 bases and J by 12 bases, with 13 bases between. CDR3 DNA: TGTGCCAGCAGCCAAACGGGGCCTAGGTCTTTCTTT. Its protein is CASSQTGPRSFF.

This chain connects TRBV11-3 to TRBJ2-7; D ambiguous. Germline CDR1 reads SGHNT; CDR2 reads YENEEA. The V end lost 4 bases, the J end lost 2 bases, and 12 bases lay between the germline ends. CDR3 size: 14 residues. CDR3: CASSYGLEAYEQYF. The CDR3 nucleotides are TGTGCCAGCAGCTACGGCCTGGAAGCCTACGAGCAGTACTTC.

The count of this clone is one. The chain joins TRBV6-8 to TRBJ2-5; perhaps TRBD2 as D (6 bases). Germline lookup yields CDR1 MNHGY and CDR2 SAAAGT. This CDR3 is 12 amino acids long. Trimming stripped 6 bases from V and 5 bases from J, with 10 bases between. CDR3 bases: TGTGCCAGCAGCCGCGGAGGGGAGACCCAGTACTTC. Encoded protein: CASSRGGETQYF.

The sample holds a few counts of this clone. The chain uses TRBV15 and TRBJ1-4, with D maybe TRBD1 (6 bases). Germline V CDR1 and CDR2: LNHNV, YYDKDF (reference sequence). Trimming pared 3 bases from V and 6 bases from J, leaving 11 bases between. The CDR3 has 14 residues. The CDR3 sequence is CATSRDRTDEKLFF. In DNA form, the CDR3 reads TGTGCCACCAGCAGGGACAGAACGGATGAAAAACTGTTTTTT.